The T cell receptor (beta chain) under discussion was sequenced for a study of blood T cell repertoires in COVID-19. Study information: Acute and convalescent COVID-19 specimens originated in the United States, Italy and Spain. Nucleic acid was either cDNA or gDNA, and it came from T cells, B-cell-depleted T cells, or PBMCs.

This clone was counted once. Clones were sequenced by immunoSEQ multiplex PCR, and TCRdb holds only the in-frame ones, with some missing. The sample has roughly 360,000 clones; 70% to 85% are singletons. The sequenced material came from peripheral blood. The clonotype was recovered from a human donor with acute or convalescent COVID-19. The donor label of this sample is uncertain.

CDR3 sequence (DNA): TGTGCCAGCAGCTTTACAGGGGAAACTGAAGCTTTCTTT. Protein product: CASSFTGETEAFF. The gene calls are TRBV9 and TRBJ1-1; 7 bases match TRBD1. This CDR3 is built from 13 residues. Losses at the gene ends were 4 bases for V and 5 bases for J; bases not matched to a gene: 5. Germline-derived CDR1 and CDR2 are SGDLS and YYNGEE.